This T cell receptor (beta chain) was found in a study of blood T cell repertoires in COVID-19. Study-level background: Acute and convalescent COVID-19 specimens originated in the United States, Italy and Spain. T cells, B-cell-depleted T cells, or PBMCs supplied cDNA or gDNA.

The CDR3 sequence is 14 residues long. Trimming shortened V by 5 bases and J by 7 bases, and 16 bases separated the two germline ends. In germline, CDR1 is SGHAT, CDR2 FQDESV (reference sequence). Seattle cases were enrolled at active infection and followed longitudinally. Source study methods: Reference gene primer amplification gave estimated nucleated cell counts. Sequencing was performed with immunoSEQ multiplex PCR; in TCRdb, only in-frame clones are kept and a portion is missing. From that table come the V and J calls and clone size; the DNA was used to work out D and trimming. The sample yields 150,000 to 190,000 clones, roughly 84% seen once.

V and J are TRBV11-1 and TRBJ2-3; D perhaps matches TRBD2 (5 bases). Material: peripheral blood. The origin of this receptor is an older woman with COVID-19, enrolled during active disease. The CDR3 region has the DNA TGTGCCAGCAGCCCACGAGGCATCGGGAATACGCAGTATTTT. Its translation: CASSPRGIGNTQYF. The complete variable domain, with remaining parts taken from reference TRBV11-1 and TRBJ2-3, reads EAEVAQSPRYKITEKSQAVAFWCDPISGHATLYWYRQILGQGPELLVQFQDESVVDDSQLPKDRFSAERLKGVDSTLKIQPAELGDSAMYLCASSPRGIGNTQYFGPGTRLTVL.